The 24 T cell receptor beta chains below were found in one sample sequenced in a study of Graves' ophthalmopathy and Graves' hyperthyroidism. Beta-chain TCR CDR3 regions were amplified from RNA transcripts. RT-PCR with HTBI primers came first, then second-round multiplex PCR. TCRdb analysed the multiplex PCR reads with MiXCR anew, one entry per CDR3 protein. The repertoire holds about 180,000 distinct CDR3 sequences, with roughly two fifths as singletons. The sample consisted of peripheral blood. The receptors derive from a middle-aged woman with Graves' ophthalmopathy.

The chain links TRBV2 to TRBJ1-2; D unclear. The CDR3 is made up of 11 amino acids. Germline V gene data show CDR1 as SNHLY and CDR2 as FYNNEI. V was cut by 5 bases and J by 8 bases, with 9 bases left in between. CDR3 protein: CASSTTGGYTF. As DNA, the CDR3 is TGTGCCAGCAGTACAACGGGCGGCTACACCTTC.

This clonotype has ten or more counts. The J gene is TRBJ1-1, the V gene TRBV9, with a tentative D call TRBD1 (5 bases). Germline V gene data show CDR1 as SGDLS and CDR2 as YYNGEE. The CDR3 is made up of 14 amino acids. With 6 bases removed from V and 4 bases from J, the gap between germline ends came to 16 bases. CDR3 nucleotides: TGTGCCAGCAACCCAGGAGGAGGGACCACTGAAGCTTTCTTT. Amino acids: CASNPGGGTTEAFF.

This clonotype was seen ten or more times. The J gene is TRBJ1-2, the V gene TRBV28; D is perhaps TRBD1 (5 bases). Trimming took off 1 base at V and 3 bases at J, with 12 bases between the two ends. The germline gives CDR1 MDHEN, CDR2 SYDVKM. This CDR3 region has 15 residues. The CDR3 region is CASSLYLGPYYGYTF. CDR3 bases: TGTGCCAGCAGTTTATATCTGGGACCTTACTATGGCTACACCTTC.

This clonotype was recorded many times. This chain links TRBV6-5 with TRBJ1-1, with TRBD1 as a possible D gene (5 bases). The CDR3 length is 14 residues. Germline V gene lookup returns CDR1 MNHEY and CDR2 SVGAGI. The germline V and J ends were trimmed by 5 bases and 2 bases, with 12 bases remaining between them. The DNA for the CDR3 is TGTGCCAGCAGTCTATCAGGGTCCAACACTGAAGCTTTCTTT. Encoded protein: CASSLSGSNTEAFF.

This clonotype was recorded at least ten times. The chain couples TRBV4-1 to TRBJ1-3; D not resolved. Trimming removed 4 bases from V and 2 bases from J, with 24 bases in between. This CDR3 has 19 amino acids. The germline V gene encodes CDR1 MGHRA and CDR2 YSYEKL. CDR3 protein: CASSPTPGTPHRAGNTIYF. CDR3 nucleotides: TGCGCCAGCAGCCCGACCCCGGGAACTCCGCACCGCGCTGGAAACACCATATATTTT.

This clonotype was recorded many times. The V and J genes are TRBV10-3 and TRBJ2-5, with TRBD1 as a possible D gene (6 bases). CDR3 length: 13 amino acids. Trimming took 6 bases from V and 3 from J, leaving 11 bases between them. The germline CDR1 and CDR2 sequences are ENHRY and SYGVKD. As DNA, the CDR3 is TGTGCCATCAGCCCAGGGGAGAAAGAGACCCAGTACTTC. Translated, it gives CAISPGEKETQYF.

In its sample, this clonotype was seen many times. The rearrangement links TRBV15 to TRBJ1-1, with a weak D call TRBD1 (6 bases). Germline V gene sequence: CDR1 LNHNV, CDR2 YYDKDF (reference sequence). Trimming shortened V by 0 bases and J by 7 bases, and 18 bases separated the two germline ends. There are 16 residues in the CDR3. CDR3 residues: CATSRDPGAGKGEAFF. The CDR3 bases are TGTGCCACCAGCAGAGATCCAGGGGCGGGAAAAGGTGAAGCTTTCTTT. Together with reference TRBV15 and TRBJ1-1, the CDR3 gives the full variable domain: DAMVIQNPRYQVTQFGKPVTLSCSQTLNHNVMYWYQQKSSQAPKLLFHYYDKDFNNEADTPDNFQSRRPNTSFCFLDIRSPGLGDTAMYLCATSRDPGAGKGEAFFGQGTRLTVV.

There are many counts of this clonotype. The chain links TRBV11-2 to TRBJ1-1; TRBD1 matches at 9 bases. Looked up from germline, CDR1 is SGHAT and CDR2 is FQNNGV. Germline trimming cut 1 base from V and 5 bases from J; bases unmatched to any gene: 2. This CDR3 is 14 amino acids long. CDR3 DNA sequence: TGTGCCAGCAGCTTAGGGACAGGGGTGACTGAAGCTTTCTTT. Amino acid sequence: CASSLGTGVTEAFF.

The CDR3 here is CASSLDLERGAFF. The CDR3 nucleotides are TGTGCCAGCAGCTTAGATCTGGAGAGAGGGGCTTTCTTT. The chain recombines TRBV11-2 with TRBJ1-1, with D uncertain. This CDR3 comprises 13 residues. V was cut by 0 bases and J by 11 bases, with 13 bases left in between. Germline CDR1 SGHAT, CDR2 FQNNGV.

This clonotype has only a few counts. The chain joins TRBV28 to TRBJ1-2, with 7 bases fitting TRBD1. The V and J ends lost 6 bases and 8 bases, in that order; junction bases with no gene match: 9. CDR1 MDHEN and CDR2 SYDVKM come from the germline V gene. This CDR3 region has 13 residues. The CDR3 DNA follows: TGTGCCAGCAGACAAGACAGGGTCGACGGCTACACCTTC. Translating gives CASRQDRVDGYTF.

The rearrangement uses TRBV19 and TRBJ2-7; perhaps TRBD2 as D (5 bases). The CDR3 sequence is 15 residues long. Germline V lookup: CDR1 LNHDA, CDR2 SQIVND (reference sequence). Trimming pared 5 bases from V and 3 bases from J, leaving 17 bases between. Here the CDR3 DNA reads TGTGCCAGTAGTCCCGAGGCAGGACTTAACTACGAGCAGTACTTC. Its protein is CASSPEAGLNYEQYF.

This clonotype was seen repeatedly, ten times or more. The chain joins TRBV28 to TRBJ1-5; perhaps TRBD1 as D (6 bases). This CDR3 contains 13 residues. The V gene's germline CDR1 is MDHEN and CDR2 SYDVKM. With 6 bases removed from V and 4 bases from J, the gap between germline ends came to 10 bases. The chain's CDR3 is CASSLGANQPQHF. In nucleotides, the CDR3 is TGTGCCAGCAGCCTGGGGGCAAATCAGCCCCAGCATTTT.

The chain joins TRBV6-1 to TRBJ2-7; no definite D call. Germline-derived CDR1 and CDR2 are MNHNS and SASEGT. The V end lost 7 bases, the J end lost 2 bases, and 9 bases lay between the germline ends. CDR3 length equals 12 residues. CDR3 in amino acids: CASNQPTYEQYF. CDR3 DNA sequence: TGTGCCAGCAATCAGCCCACCTACGAGCAGTACTTC.

The table lists this clonotype with many counts. This chain connects TRBV19 to TRBJ1-5, with D unresolved. Trimming stripped 1 base from V and 12 bases from J, with 7 bases between. Germline CDR1 and CDR2: LNHDA and SQIVND (reference sequence). The CDR3 is made up of 11 amino acids. The DNA for the CDR3 is TGTGCCAGTAGTATAGGTGGGTTCCAGCATTTT. This encodes CASSIGGFQHF.

This clonotype came up many times. The J gene is TRBJ2-2, the V gene TRBV6-4; 7 nucleotides match TRBD2. V was pared by 7 bases and J by 1 base, with 9 bases of the junction left unmatched. The CDR3 sequence is 16 residues long. From germline, CDR1 is MRHNA and CDR2 SNTAGT. The DNA of the CDR3 is TGTGCCAGCAAGGATGAAGCGGGAATGAACACCGGGGAGCTGTTTTTT. Encoded protein: CASKDEAGMNTGELFF.

This clonotype was counted many times. The J gene is TRBJ2-7, the V gene TRBV6-2 or TRBV6-3, with D perhaps matching TRBD1 (6 bases). The ends were cut back, 2 bases at V and 5 bases at J, with 10 bases in the middle. The CDR3 sequence is 13 residues long. CDR1 and CDR2 from the germline V gene are MNHEY and SVGEGT. The CDR3 DNA reads as TGTGCCAGCAGTTACGACAGGAGACACGAGCAGTACTTC. It specifies CASSYDRRHEQYF.

This chain uses TRBV6-1 with TRBJ1-3, with D uncertain. The CDR3 length is 15 residues. V lost 6 bases, J lost 0 bases, and 12 bases lay in between. CDR1 MNHNS and CDR2 SASEGT come from the germline V gene. The CDR3 nucleotides are TGTGCCAGCAGACCTACTAGGACCTCTGGAAACACCATATATTTT. It encodes CASRPTRTSGNTIYF.

The rearrangement links TRBV7-2 to TRBJ2-7; TRBD1 is a possible D gene (6 bases). The V and J ends lost 2 bases and 5 bases respectively, with 10 bases between them. The CDR3 contains 13 residues. Germline V gene data show CDR1 as SGHTA and CDR2 as FQGNSA. This chain's CDR3 is CASSLKYRDEQYF. DNA for the CDR3: TGTGCCAGCAGCTTAAAGTACAGGGACGAGCAGTACTTC.

This clonotype was counted between two and nine times. V usage is TRBV12-3 or TRBV12-4 and J usage is TRBJ1-1; D not resolved. With 6 bases removed from V and 4 bases from J, the gap between germline ends came to 12 bases. The CDR3 covers 13 residues. The CDR3 loop reads CASRQSGRTEAFF. The CDR3 DNA reads TGTGCCAGCAGACAATCAGGACGCACTGAAGCTTTCTTT.

There are many counts of this clonotype. The V call is TRBV7-6, the J call TRBJ2-2; D is possibly TRBD1 (5 bases). The CDR3 is made up of 15 amino acids. From germline, CDR1 is SGHVS and CDR2 FNYEAQ. V lost 5 bases and J lost 6, with 16 bases in between. This chain's CDR3 is CASSPRSQGSGELFF. The CDR3 DNA reads as TGTGCCAGCAGCCCAAGGAGTCAGGGTTCCGGGGAGCTGTTTTTT.

The chain combines TRBV12-3 or TRBV12-4 with TRBJ1-5, with D possibly matching TRBD1 (6 bases). The CDR3 loop spans 15 amino acids. Trimming took 6 bases from V and 0 from J, leaving 12 bases between them. The CDR3 DNA reads as TGTGCCAGCAGCTGGACAGCTGTTAGCAATCAGCCCCAGCATTTT. It codes for CASSWTAVSNQPQHF.

At least ten counts were recorded for this clonotype. The chain uses TRBV29-1 and TRBJ1-2; a possible D gene is TRBD1 (6 bases). Trimming stripped 8 bases from V and 2 bases from J, with 15 bases between. Germline V lookup: CDR1 SQVTM, CDR2 ANQGSEA. The CDR3 contains 13 residues. The CDR3 bases are TGCAGCACACAGGGCCAAGCGAACTATGGCTACACCTTC. This translates into CSTQGQANYGYTF.

This chain uses TRBV6-1 with TRBJ2-7; 10 bases are a match to TRBD2. Trimming took 6 bases from V and 3 from J; bases not matched to a gene: 8. From germline, CDR1 is MNHNS and CDR2 SASEGT. The length of the CDR3 is 15 residues. CDR3 sequence: CASSTGTSDIYEQYF. The CDR3 bases are TGTGCCAGCAGCACCGGGACTAGCGACATCTACGAGCAGTACTTC.

This clonotype was recorded many times. This sequence joins TRBV24-1 and TRBJ1-5; D is uncertain. The CDR3 length is 13 residues. The germline gives CDR1 KGHDR, CDR2 SFDVKD. Trimming removed 5 bases from V and 4 bases from J, with 8 bases in between. The CDR3 bases are TGTGCCACCAGTGTGGGGTTTAATCAGCCCCAGCATTTT. The encoded protein is CATSVGFNQPQHF.